The 30 T cell receptor beta chains presented below share a single source sample, sequenced in a study of blood T cells in healthy people across ages. PCR was performed a second time for about 7 to 12 cycles using a sample-barcoded 5' primer and a J-beta primer mix. A single record per CDR3 protein comes from TCRdb applying MiXCR to the 5' RACE reads. Among hundreds of thousands of distinct CDR3 sequences listed, around 48% were seen once. The specimen was blood. These TCRs come from a man older than 75 in good health.

The rearrangement joins TRBV20-1 to TRBJ2-3, with 15 bases identical to TRBD2. V lost 2 bases and J lost 6; bases outside the gene matches: 6. The CDR3 totals 16 residues. Germline CDR1 reads DFQATT; CDR2 reads SNEGSKA (reference sequence). The CDR3: CSARRGLAGGGDTQYF. The CDR3, as DNA: TGCAGTGCTAGACGAGGACTAGCGGGAGGGGGGGATACGCAGTATTTT.

This clonotype came up a few times. This rearrangement joins TRBV4-2 to TRBJ2-3; TRBD1 matches at 8 bases. There are 16 residues in the CDR3. Germline V gives CDR1 LGHNA, CDR2 YNFKEQ. Losses at the gene ends were 4 bases for V and 4 bases for J; bases not matched to a gene: 10. The DNA for the CDR3 is TGTGCCAGCAGCCTCAAAAGGGGACAGGAGGCAGATACGCAGTATTTT. Amino acid sequence: CASSLKRGQEADTQYF.

A note on this clonotype: This clone may be a read error of a much larger clone one base away. The rearrangement joins TRBV6-5 to TRBJ2-7; 10 bases map to TRBD1. Germline V lookup: CDR1 MNHEY, CDR2 SVGAGI. With V trimmed by 5 bases and J by 7 bases, 8 bases remained unmatched. The CDR3 loop spans 14 amino acids. CDR3 amino acids: CASSDGTGAFEQYF. The CDR3 nucleotides are TGTGCCAGCAGTGACGGGACAGGGGCCTTTGAGCAGTACTTC.

This clonotype is judged medium-sized (0.01 to 0.1%). The chain uses TRBV6-5 and TRBJ1-2, with D possibly being TRBD1 (5 bases). There are 14 residues in the CDR3. Germline lookup yields CDR1 MNHEY and CDR2 SVGAGI. Trimming cost V 6 bases and J 8 bases, with 19 bases left between them. The CDR3 protein is CASSPSGLEGGYTF. DNA of the CDR3: TGTGCCAGCAGCCCGTCAGGGTTGGAAGGGGGCTACACCTTC.

This clonotype was seen a handful of times. The CDR3 here is CASSQGVTGTSGGPRYTQYF. The CDR3 DNA follows: TGCGCCAGCAGCCAAGGGGTGACCGGGACTAGCGGGGGGCCGCGGTATACGCAGTATTTT. The J gene is TRBJ2-3, the V gene TRBV4-3; 15 bases align to TRBD2. Germline lookup yields CDR1 LGHNA and CDR2 YSLEER. The CDR3 has 20 residues. The junction had 15 bases not matched to a gene; V was cut back by 1 base and J by 7 bases.

The chain is built from TRBV9 and TRBJ2-1; 10 bases fit TRBD2. In germline, CDR1 is SGDLS, CDR2 YYNGEE. J gave up 7 bases and V 4 bases, and 8 bases lay outside the gene matches. CDR3 length: 15 amino acids. In DNA, the CDR3 is TGTGCCAGCAGCACGGGACTAGCGCGGGGAAATGAGCAGTTCTTC. Translation: CASSTGLARGNEQFF.

With regard to this clonotype: At one boundary the junction diverges from the germline segment, which might be a read error. This chain links TRBV11-2 with TRBJ2-1; D is unclear. The CDR3 runs 14 residues. Germline CDR1 reads SGHAT; CDR2 reads FQNNGV. CDR3 bases: TGTGCCAGCAGCTTGGCAGGCTCCTACAATGTGCAGTTCTTC. Amino acids: CASSLAGSYNVQFF.

This clonotype was seen a single time. The rearrangement uses TRBV5-1 and TRBJ2-1; TRBD1 agrees at 10 bases. V lost 5 bases to trimming and J lost 10 bases; unmatched junction nucleotides: 9. From germline, CDR1 is SGHRS and CDR2 YFSETQ. The CDR3 consists of 14 residues. DNA for the CDR3: TGCGCCAGCAGGTTTGGACAGGGGGTATACGAGCAGTTCTTC. Its translation is CASRFGQGVYEQFF.

This clonotype was observed once. This chain joins TRBV20-1 and TRBJ1-1; TRBD1 might be the D (5 bases). This CDR3 region has 13 residues. Trimming cost V 3 bases and J 4 bases, with 12 bases left between them. Germline V lookup: CDR1 DFQATT, CDR2 SNEGSKA (reference sequence). CDR3 loop: CSASQGLATEAFF. CDR3 nucleotide sequence: TGCAGTGCTAGCCAGGGTTTGGCCACTGAAGCTTTCTTT.

The V call is TRBV10-3, the J call TRBJ2-5; tentatively, D is TRBD2 (6 bases). Trimming took off 4 bases at V and 5 bases at J, with 17 bases between the two ends. The V gene's germline CDR1 is ENHRY and CDR2 SYGVKD. The CDR3 is 15 residues long. DNA for the CDR3: TGTGCCATCAGTGCGCATCCACTAGCCGAGGAGACCCAGTACTTC. Translated: CAISAHPLAEETQYF.

This chain joins TRBV6-5 and TRBJ2-1; weak D call: TRBD2 (5 bases). Germline V gene sequence: CDR1 MNHEY, CDR2 SVGAGI. The V end was cut by 0 bases, the J end by 2 bases, with 14 bases between. The CDR3 is made up of 17 amino acids. The CDR3 DNA is TGTGCCAGCAGTTACTCGTCAACTAGTGGGGCCTACAATGAGCAGTTCTTC. Amino acids: CASSYSSTSGAYNEQFF.

The chain couples TRBV6-2 or TRBV6-3 to TRBJ2-4; no firm D call. The J call could be wrong; TRBJ2-7 is a better fit for the DNA end. Germline lookup yields CDR1 MNHEY and CDR2 SVGEGT. The CDR3 contains 17 residues. The CDR3 sequence: CASSYSSFRQTLYEQYF. In DNA form, the CDR3 reads TGTGCCAGCAGTTACTCGAGCTTTCGCCAGACGCTTTACGAGCAGTACTTC.

This clonotype was detected a few times. CDR3 bases: TGTGCCAGCAGCGCCCCGGGACAGGGGTCCAACGAGCAGTACTTC. Amino acid sequence: CASSAPGQGSNEQYF. V and J are TRBV6-2 or TRBV6-3 and TRBJ2-7; 10 bases line up with TRBD1. Germline V gene sequence: CDR1 MNHEY, CDR2 SVGEGT. The CDR3 sequence is 15 residues long. V was clipped by 6 bases and J by 5 bases; unmatched bases: 10.

The gene calls are TRBV6-6 and TRBJ2-1, with D possibly called TRBD1 or TRBD2 (5 bases each). This CDR3 is built from 14 residues. V lost 5 bases and J lost 5, with 13 bases in between. Per the germline V gene, CDR1 is MNHNY and CDR2 is SVGAGI (reference sequence). The CDR3 DNA reads TGTGCCAGCAGTCCCCGGGACCGCAACAATGAGCAGTTCTTC. Translating it yields CASSPRDRNNEQFF.

The rearrangement uses TRBV4-1 and TRBJ2-3; TRBD1 is a possible D gene (6 bases). Germline assignment: CDR1 MGHRA and CDR2 YSYEKL. This CDR3 is 14 amino acids long. Trimming left V 6 bases short and J 5 bases short, with 15 bases between. The CDR3 DNA is TGCGCCAGCAGTTTATTGGGGGCCAAAGATACGCAGTATTTT. It translates to CASSLLGAKDTQYF.

In its sample, this clonotype was seen a few times. This rearrangement joins TRBV27 to TRBJ1-2; TRBD1 aligns across 7 bases. Germline trimming cut 5 bases from V and 4 bases from J; bases unmatched to any gene: 7. The CDR3 extends over 14 amino acids. The germline V gene has CDR1 MNHEY and CDR2 SMNVEV (reference sequence). CDR3 DNA sequence: TGTGCCAGCAGTGACCGGGACAGCCTCTATGGCTACACCTTC. This encodes CASSDRDSLYGYTF.

The rearrangement joins TRBV7-2 to TRBJ2-1; D is tentatively TRBD1 or TRBD2 (5 bases each). The germline gives CDR1 SGHTA, CDR2 FQGNSA. CDR3 size: 12 residues. Trimming pared 4 bases from V and 9 bases from J, leaving 10 bases between. The CDR3, as DNA: TGTGCCAGCAGCTCCCTTGGGGGTGAGCAGTTCTTC. Protein product: CASSSLGGEQFF.

The chain carries TRBV12-3 or TRBV12-4 and TRBJ2-2, with D possibly being TRBD1 (5 bases). V was shortened by 5 bases and J by 7 bases, with 14 bases between the two germline ends. The CDR3 is 14 amino acids. Here the CDR3 reads CASSRAAGYGELFF. For the CDR3, the DNA is TGTGCCAGCAGTCGGGCCGCAGGGTACGGGGAGCTGTTTTTT.

The V call is TRBV7-3, the J call TRBJ1-6, with D unresolved. Germline assignment: CDR1 SGHTA and CDR2 FQGTGA. Deletions cut 2 bases from V and 6 bases from J, with 14 bases between. The CDR3 is 16 residues long. CDR3 residues: CASSLYGDGVNSPLHF. The CDR3 nucleotides are TGTGCCAGCAGCTTATACGGCGACGGAGTTAATTCACCCCTCCACTTT.

This sequence joins TRBV6-2 or TRBV6-3 and TRBJ2-7; 9 nucleotides match TRBD2. CDR3 length equals 15 residues. The trim removed 8 bases at V and 2 bases at J, leaving 10 bases unmatched. Germline lookup yields CDR1 MNHEY and CDR2 SVGEGT. The CDR3 region has the DNA TGTGCCAGCGGTCCCTTAGCGGGGGCGACCTACGAGCAGTACTTC. Its protein is CASGPLAGATYEQYF.

This sequence joins TRBV7-2 and TRBJ2-7; D is possibly TRBD1 or TRBD2 (5 bases each). Germline V lookup: CDR1 SGHTA, CDR2 FQGNSA. Trimming removed 5 bases from V and 2 bases from J, with 13 bases in between. CDR3 size: 14 residues. In nucleotides, the CDR3 is TGTGCCAGCAGCGGACGGACGGGACCCTACGAGCAGTACTTC. This sequence encodes CASSGRTGPYEQYF.

This clonotype was seen a single time. The chain links TRBV12-1 to TRBJ1-1. TRBV12-1 represents a pseudogene. CDR3 length equals 17 residues. Here the CDR3 reads CASSFLCFGGGVTEAFF. CDR3 in DNA: TGTGCCAGCAGCTTTCTTTGCTTTGGGGGAGGAGTGACTGAAGCTTTCTTT.

This clonotype was observed a handful of times. The chain carries TRBV4-1 and TRBJ1-5; a possible D gene is TRBD1 (6 bases). Germline-derived CDR1 and CDR2 are MGHRA and YSYEKL. V was cut by 2 bases and J by 4 bases, with 12 bases left in between. This CDR3 has 15 residues. CDR3 DNA sequence: TGCGCCAGCAGCCAATGGGGGGGCGAAAATCAGCCCCAGCATTTT. It codes for CASSQWGGENQPQHF.

Details on this clonotype: A much more abundant neighbour one base away suggests this may be a read error. This rearrangement joins TRBV6-5 to TRBJ1-5; no firm D call. Germline CDR1 and CDR2: MNHEY and SVGAGI. The CDR3 extends over 14 amino acids. As DNA, the CDR3 is TGTACCAGCAGCGACGGTTCCTACAATCAGCCCCAGCATTTT. Protein: CTSSDGSYNQPQHF.

In this sample, this clonotype turned up a few times. This sequence may be a read error, since a much larger clone differs from it by one base. The V call is TRBV6-5, the J call TRBJ2-7; TRBD2 might be the D (6 bases). Germline assignment: CDR1 MNHEY and CDR2 SVGAGI. V was shortened by 8 bases and J by 4 bases, with 9 bases between the two germline ends. This CDR3 is built from 11 residues. In DNA form, the CDR3 reads TGTGCCAGCGGGGGGTTTTACGAGCAGTACTTC. As protein: CASGGFYEQYF.

The gene calls are TRBV7-2 and TRBJ2-3; D not resolved. V was shortened by 1 base and J by 0 bases, with 14 bases between the two germline ends. The CDR3 loop spans 17 amino acids. Germline V gene sequence: CDR1 SGHTA, CDR2 FQGNSA. CDR3 amino acids: CASSLVSSALSTDTQYF. CDR3 DNA: TGTGCCAGCAGCTTAGTCTCCAGCGCGTTGAGCACAGATACGCAGTATTTT.

This clonotype has at least ten counts. V and J are TRBV6-6 and TRBJ2-1; D may be TRBD2 (5 bases). This CDR3 region has 16 residues. V gave up 0 bases and J gave up 3 bases, with 12 bases separating them. Per the germline V gene, CDR1 is MNHNY and CDR2 is SVGAGI (reference sequence). DNA for the CDR3: TGTGCCAGCAGTTACTCGATGAGGGCGGACTACAATGAGCAGTTCTTC. This gives the protein CASSYSMRADYNEQFF.

In this sample, this clonotype turned up once. This chain uses TRBV6-1 with TRBJ1-2; 7 bases match TRBD1. Trimming at V came to 10 bases and at J to 5 bases, leaving 13 bases not matched to a gene. The length of the CDR3 is 14 residues. The germline V gene has CDR1 MNHNS and CDR2 SASEGT. The CDR3 coding sequence is TGTGCCACCGTGGAACAGGGGAGGACGTATGGCTACACCTTC. Encoded protein: CATVEQGRTYGYTF.

The genes are TRBV6-5 and TRBJ1-1; 8 nucleotides match TRBD1. The CDR3 runs to 14 residues. Germline assignment: CDR1 MNHEY and CDR2 SVGAGI. V lost 6 bases and J lost 4; bases outside the gene matches: 7. DNA for the CDR3: TGTGCCAGCAGCTCCGGGACAGGCCTCACTGAAGCTTTCTTT. As protein: CASSSGTGLTEAFF.

This rearrangement joins TRBV6-1 to TRBJ2-4; TRBD2 aligns across 8 bases. V trimming: 5 bases; J trimming: 13 bases; junction bases outside the gene matches: 19. CDR3 length: 16 residues. Germline values: CDR1 MNHNS, CDR2 SASEGT. In nucleotides, the CDR3 is TGTGCCAGCAGTTTAATCCGACTAGCGCCAACGGTAGAGCAGTACTTC. Its translation: CASSLIRLAPTVEQYF.